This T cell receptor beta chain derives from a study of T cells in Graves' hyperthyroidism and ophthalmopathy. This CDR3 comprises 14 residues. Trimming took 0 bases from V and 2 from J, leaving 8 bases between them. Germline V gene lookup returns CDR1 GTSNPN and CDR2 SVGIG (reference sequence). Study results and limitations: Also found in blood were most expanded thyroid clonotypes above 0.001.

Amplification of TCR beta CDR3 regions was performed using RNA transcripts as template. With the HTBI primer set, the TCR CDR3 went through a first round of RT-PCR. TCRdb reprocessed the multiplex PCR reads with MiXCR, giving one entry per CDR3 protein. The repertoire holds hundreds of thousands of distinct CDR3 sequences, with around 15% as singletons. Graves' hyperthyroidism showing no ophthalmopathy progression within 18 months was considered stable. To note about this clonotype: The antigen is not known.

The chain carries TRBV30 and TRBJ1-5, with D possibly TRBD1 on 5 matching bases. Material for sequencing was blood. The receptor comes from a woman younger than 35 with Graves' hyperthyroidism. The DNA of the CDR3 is TGTGCCTGGAGTGTAGGACACGGCAATCAGCCCCAGCATTTT. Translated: CAWSVGHGNQPQHF.